The clone carrying this T cell receptor (beta chain) was seen a single time. What it recognizes is unknown. Using immunoSEQ multiplex PCR, the repertoire was profiled, and TCRdb retains in-frame clones only, with some absent. The sample shows about 360,000 clones, 86% of them seen only once. The sample comes from a study of cytomegalovirus exposure and HLA in healthy donors. Study-wide results and limits: A list of about 160 TCR beta chains associated with cytomegalovirus was given.

Germline loops: CDR1 SNHLY, CDR2 FYNNEI. V dropped 4 bases and J dropped 5 bases, with 9 bases sitting between them. The CDR3 consists of 13 residues. The sequenced material came from PBMCs. This receptor was identified in a young woman in good health and CMV-seronegative. The chain links TRBV2 to TRBJ1-5, with D unresolved. The CDR3 region is CASSALRDQPQHF. The CDR3 DNA is TGTGCCAGCAGTGCCCTACGGGATCAGCCCCAGCATTTT.